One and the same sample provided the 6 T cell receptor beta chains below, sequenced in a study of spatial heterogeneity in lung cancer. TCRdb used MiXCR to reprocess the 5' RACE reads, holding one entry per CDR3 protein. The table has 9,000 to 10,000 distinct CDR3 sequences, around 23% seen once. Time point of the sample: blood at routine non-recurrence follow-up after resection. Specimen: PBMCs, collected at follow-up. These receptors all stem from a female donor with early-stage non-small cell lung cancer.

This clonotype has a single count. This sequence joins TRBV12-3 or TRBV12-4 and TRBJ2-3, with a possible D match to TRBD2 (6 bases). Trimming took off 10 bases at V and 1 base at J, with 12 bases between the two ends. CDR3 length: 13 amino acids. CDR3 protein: CATRRRGTDTQYF. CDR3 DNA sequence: TGTGCCACCCGTCGGAGGGGCACAGATACGCAGTATTTT.

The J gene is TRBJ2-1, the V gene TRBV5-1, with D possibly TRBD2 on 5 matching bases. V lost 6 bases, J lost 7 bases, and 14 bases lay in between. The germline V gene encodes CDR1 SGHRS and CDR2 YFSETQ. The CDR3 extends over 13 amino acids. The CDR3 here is CASMMGAENEQFF. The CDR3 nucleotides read TGCGCCAGCATGATGGGAGCGGAGAATGAGCAGTTCTTC.

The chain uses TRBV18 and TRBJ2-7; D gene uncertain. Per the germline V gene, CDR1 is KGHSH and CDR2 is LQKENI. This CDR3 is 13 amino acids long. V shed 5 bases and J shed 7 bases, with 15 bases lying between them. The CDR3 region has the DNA TGTGCCAGCTCATCATTCTCGGCGGATGAGCAGTACTTC. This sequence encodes CASSSFSADEQYF.

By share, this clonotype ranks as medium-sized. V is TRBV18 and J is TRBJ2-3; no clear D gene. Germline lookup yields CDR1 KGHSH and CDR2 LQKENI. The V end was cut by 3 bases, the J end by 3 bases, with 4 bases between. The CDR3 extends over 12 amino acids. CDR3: CASSPKTDTQYF. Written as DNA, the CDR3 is TGTGCCAGCTCACCTAAAACAGATACGCAGTATTTT.

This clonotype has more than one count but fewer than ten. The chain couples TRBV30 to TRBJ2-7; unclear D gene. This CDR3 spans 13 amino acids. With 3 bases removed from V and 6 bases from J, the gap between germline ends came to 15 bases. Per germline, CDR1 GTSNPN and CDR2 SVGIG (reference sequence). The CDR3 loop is CAWSLDGLSEQYF. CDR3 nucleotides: TGTGCCTGGAGCCTAGACGGCCTTAGCGAGCAGTACTTC. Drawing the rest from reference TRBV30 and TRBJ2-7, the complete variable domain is SQTIHQWPATLVQPVGSPLSLECTVEGTSNPNLYWYRQAAGRGLQLLFYSVGIGQISSEVPQNLSASRPQDRQFILSSKKLLLSDSGFYLCAWSLDGLSEQYFGPGTRLTVT.

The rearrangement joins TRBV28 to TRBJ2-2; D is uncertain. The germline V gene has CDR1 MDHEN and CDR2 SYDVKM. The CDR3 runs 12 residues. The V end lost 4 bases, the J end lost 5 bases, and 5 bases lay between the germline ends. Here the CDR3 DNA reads TGTGCCAGCAGTTACCGGACCGGGGAGCTGTTTTTT. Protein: CASSYRTGELFF.